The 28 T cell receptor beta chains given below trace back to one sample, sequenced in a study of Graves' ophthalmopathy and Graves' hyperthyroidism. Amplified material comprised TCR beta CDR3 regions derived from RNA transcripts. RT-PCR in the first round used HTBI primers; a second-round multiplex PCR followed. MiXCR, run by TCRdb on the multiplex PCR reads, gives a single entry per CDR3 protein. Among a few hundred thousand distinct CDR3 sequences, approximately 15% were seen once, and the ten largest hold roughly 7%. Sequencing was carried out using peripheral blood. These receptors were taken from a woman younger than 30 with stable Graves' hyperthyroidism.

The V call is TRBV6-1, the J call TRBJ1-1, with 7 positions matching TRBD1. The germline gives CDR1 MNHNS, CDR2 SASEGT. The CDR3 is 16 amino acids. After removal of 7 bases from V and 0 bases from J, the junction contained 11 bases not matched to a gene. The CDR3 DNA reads TGTGCCAGCAATAAAAAGCGGACAGGCATGAACACTGAAGCTTTCTTT. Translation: CASNKKRTGMNTEAFF.

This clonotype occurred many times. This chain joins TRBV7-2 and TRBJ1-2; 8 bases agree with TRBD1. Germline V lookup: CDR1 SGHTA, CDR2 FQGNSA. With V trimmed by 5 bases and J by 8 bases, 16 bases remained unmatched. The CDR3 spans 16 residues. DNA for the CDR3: TGTGCCAGCAGCCAGCCAGGACAGGGAGCTTTTGGGGGCTACACCTTC. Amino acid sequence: CASSQPGQGAFGGYTF.

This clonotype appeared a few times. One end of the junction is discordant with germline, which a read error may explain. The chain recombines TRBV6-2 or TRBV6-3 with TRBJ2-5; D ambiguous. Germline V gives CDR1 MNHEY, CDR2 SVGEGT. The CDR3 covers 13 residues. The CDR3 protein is CAGRPDGDETQYF. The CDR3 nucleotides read TGTGCCGGCAGACCGGATGGAGACGAGACCCAGTACTTC.

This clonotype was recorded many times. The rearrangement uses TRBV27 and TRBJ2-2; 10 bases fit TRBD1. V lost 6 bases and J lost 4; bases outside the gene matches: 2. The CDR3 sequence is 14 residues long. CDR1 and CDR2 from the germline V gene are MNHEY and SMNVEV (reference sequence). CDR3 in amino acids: CASRTGGVTGELFF. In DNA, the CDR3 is TGTGCCAGCAGGACAGGGGGCGTCACCGGGGAGCTGTTTTTT.

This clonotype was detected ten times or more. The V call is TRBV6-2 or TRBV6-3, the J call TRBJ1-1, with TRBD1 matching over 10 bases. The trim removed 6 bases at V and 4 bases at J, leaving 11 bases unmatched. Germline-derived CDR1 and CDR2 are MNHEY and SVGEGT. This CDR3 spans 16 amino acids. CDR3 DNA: TGTGCCAGCAGACAAGGACAGGGGGGCATCGGCACTGAAGCTTTCTTT. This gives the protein CASRQGQGGIGTEAFF.

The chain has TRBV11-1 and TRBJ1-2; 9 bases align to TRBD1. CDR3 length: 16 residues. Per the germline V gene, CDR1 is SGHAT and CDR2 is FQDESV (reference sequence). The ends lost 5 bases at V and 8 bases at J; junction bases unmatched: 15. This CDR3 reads CASSPTGTGPLRGYTF. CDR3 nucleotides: TGTGCCAGCAGCCCGACCGGGACAGGGCCCCTTCGGGGCTACACCTTC. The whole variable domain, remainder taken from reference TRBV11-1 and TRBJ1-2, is EAEVAQSPRYKITEKSQAVAFWCDPISGHATLYWYRQILGQGPELLVQFQDESVVDDSQLPKDRFSAERLKGVDSTLKIQPAELGDSAMYLCASSPTGTGPLRGYTFGSGTRLTVV.

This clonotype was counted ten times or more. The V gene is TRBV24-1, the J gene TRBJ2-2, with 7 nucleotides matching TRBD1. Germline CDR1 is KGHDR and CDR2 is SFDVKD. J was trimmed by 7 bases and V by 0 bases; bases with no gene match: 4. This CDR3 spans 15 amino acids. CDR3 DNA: TGTGCCACCAGTGATTTGGGCCAGGGGGTCGGGGAGCTGTTTTTT. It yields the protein CATSDLGQGVGELFF.

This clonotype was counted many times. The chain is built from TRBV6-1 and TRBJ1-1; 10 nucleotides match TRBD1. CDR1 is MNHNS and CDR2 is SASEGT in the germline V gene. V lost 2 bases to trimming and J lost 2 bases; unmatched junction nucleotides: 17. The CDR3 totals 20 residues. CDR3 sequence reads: CASSEFPLSGQGMINTEAFF. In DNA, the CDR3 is TGTGCCAGCAGTGAATTTCCGTTGTCGGGACAGGGGATGATCAACACTGAAGCTTTCTTT.

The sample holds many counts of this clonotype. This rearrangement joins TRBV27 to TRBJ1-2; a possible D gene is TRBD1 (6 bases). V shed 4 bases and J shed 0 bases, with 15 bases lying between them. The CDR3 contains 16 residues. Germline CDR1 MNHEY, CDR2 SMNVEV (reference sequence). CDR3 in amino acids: CASSSGQGTANYGYTF. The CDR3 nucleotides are TGTGCCAGCAGTTCCGGGCAGGGGACCGCTAACTATGGCTACACCTTC.

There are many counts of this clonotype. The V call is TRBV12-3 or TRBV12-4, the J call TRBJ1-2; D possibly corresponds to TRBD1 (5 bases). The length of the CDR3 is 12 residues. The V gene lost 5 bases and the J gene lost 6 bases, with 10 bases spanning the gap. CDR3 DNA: TGTGCCAGCAGTAGGGGACCACATGGCTACACCTTC. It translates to CASSRGPHGYTF.

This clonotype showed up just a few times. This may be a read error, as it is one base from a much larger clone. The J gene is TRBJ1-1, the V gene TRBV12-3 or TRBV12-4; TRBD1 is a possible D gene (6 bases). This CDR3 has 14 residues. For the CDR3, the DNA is TGTGCCAGCAGACCAAACGGGGGGGCCCCTGAAGCTTCCTTT. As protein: CASRPNGGAPEASF.

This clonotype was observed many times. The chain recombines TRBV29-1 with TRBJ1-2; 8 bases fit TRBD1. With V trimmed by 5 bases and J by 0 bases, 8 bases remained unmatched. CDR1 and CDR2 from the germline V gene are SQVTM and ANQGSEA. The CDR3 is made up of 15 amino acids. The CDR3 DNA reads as TGCAGCGTTTACGGGACAGGCCTTTCTAACTATGGCTACACCTTC. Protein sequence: CSVYGTGLSNYGYTF.

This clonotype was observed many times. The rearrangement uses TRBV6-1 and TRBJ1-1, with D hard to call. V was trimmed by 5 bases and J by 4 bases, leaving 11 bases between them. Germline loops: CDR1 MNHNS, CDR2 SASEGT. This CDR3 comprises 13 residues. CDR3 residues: CASSQRRSTEAFF. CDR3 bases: TGTGCCAGCAGTCAGAGGCGGAGCACTGAAGCTTTCTTT.

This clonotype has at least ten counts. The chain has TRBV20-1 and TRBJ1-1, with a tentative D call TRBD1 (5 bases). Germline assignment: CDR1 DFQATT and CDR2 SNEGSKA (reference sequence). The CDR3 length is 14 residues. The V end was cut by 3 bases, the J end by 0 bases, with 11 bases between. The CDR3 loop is CSARAGGMNTEAFF. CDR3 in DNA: TGCAGTGCTAGGGCGGGGGGGATGAACACTGAAGCTTTCTTT.

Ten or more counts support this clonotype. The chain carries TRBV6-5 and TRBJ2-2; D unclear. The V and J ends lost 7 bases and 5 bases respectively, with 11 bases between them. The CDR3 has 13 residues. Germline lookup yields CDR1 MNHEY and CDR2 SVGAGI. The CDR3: CASNPAVTGELFF. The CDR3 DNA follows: TGTGCCAGCAACCCGGCCGTAACCGGGGAGCTGTTTTTT.

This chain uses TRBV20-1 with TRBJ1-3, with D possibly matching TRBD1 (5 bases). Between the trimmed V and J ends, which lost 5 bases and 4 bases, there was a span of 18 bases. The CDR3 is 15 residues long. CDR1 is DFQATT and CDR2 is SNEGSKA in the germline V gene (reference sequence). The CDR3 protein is CSALTQGKYGNTIYF. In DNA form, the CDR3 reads TGCAGTGCTTTAACCCAGGGTAAATACGGAAACACCATATATTTT.

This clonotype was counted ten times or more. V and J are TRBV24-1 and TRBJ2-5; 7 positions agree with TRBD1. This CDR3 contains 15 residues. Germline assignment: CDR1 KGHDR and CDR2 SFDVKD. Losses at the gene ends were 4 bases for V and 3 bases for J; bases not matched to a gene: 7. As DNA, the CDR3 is TGTGCCACCAGTGACCCGGGACAGTTGGAAGAGACCCAGTACTTC. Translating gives CATSDPGQLEETQYF.

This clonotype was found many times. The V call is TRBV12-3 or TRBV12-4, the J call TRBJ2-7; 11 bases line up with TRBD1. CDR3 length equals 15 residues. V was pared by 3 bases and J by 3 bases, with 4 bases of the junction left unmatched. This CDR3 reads CASSFTGTGGYEQYF. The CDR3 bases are TGTGCCAGCAGTTTTACCGGGACAGGGGGCTACGAGCAGTACTTC.

CDR3 protein: CASSQEIVGTIYEQYF. In nucleotides, the CDR3 is TGTGCCAGCAGCCAAGAAATAGTAGGGACGATCTACGAGCAGTACTTC. The chain combines TRBV3-1 with TRBJ2-7; D assignment may be TRBD1 or TRBD2 (5 bases each). Looked up from germline, CDR1 is LGHDT and CDR2 is YNNKEL (reference sequence). The V end was cut by 0 bases, the J end by 3 bases, with 15 bases between. The CDR3 is 16 amino acids.

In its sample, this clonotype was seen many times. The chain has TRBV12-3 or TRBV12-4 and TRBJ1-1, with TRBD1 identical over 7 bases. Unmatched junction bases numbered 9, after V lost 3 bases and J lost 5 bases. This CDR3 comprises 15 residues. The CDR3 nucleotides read TGTGCCAGCAGTTTCCGGTCAGGGGGGTTGACTGAAGCTTTCTTT. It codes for CASSFRSGGLTEAFF.

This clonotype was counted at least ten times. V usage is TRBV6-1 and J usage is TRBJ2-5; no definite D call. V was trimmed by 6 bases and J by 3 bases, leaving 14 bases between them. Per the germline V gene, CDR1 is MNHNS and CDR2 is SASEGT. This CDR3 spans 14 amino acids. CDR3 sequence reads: CASSFRVGKETQYF. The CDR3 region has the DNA TGTGCCAGCAGCTTTAGGGTGGGAAAAGAGACCCAGTACTTC.

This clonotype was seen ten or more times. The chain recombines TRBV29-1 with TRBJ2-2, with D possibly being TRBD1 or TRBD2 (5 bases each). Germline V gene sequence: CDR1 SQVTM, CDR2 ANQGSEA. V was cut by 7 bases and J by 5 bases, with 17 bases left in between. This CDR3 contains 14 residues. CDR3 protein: CSARGVSGTGELFF. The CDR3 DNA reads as TGCAGCGCCCGAGGGGTTTCCGGGACCGGGGAGCTGTTTTTT.

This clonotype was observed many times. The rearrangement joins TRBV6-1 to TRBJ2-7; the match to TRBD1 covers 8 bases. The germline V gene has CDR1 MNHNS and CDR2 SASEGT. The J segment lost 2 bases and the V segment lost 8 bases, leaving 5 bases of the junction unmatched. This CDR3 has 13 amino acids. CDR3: CASQQGGPYEQYF. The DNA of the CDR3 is TGTGCCAGCCAACAGGGGGGCCCCTACGAGCAGTACTTC.

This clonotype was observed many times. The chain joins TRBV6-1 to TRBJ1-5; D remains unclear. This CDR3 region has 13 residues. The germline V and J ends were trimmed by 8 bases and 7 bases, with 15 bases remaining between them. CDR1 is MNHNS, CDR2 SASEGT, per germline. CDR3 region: CASLAEGGQPQHF. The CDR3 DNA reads TGTGCCAGCCTGGCGGAGGGTGGGCAGCCCCAGCATTTT.

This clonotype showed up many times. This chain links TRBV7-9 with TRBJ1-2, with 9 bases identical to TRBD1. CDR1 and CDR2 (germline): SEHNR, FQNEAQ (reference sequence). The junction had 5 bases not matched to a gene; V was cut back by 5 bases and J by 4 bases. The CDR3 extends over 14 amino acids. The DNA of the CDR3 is TGTGCCAGCAGCGACAGGGGGTTTTCCTATGGCTACACCTTC. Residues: CASSDRGFSYGYTF.

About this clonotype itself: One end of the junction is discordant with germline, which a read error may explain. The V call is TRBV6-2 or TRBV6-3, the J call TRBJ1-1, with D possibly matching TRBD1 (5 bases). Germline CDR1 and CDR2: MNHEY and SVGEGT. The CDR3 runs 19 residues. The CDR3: CASTRHKGRLGDVVTEACF. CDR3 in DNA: TGTGCCAGCACCCGCCACAAGGGGCGTTTAGGAGATGTGGTCACTGAAGCTTGCTTT.

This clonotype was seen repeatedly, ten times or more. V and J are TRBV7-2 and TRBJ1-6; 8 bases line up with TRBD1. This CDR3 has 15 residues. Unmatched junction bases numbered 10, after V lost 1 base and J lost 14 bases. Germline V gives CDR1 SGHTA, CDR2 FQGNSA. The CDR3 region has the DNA TGTGCCAGCAGCTTAGTCCAGGGGGCTTCCTCAACCCTCCACTTT. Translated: CASSLVQGASSTLHF.

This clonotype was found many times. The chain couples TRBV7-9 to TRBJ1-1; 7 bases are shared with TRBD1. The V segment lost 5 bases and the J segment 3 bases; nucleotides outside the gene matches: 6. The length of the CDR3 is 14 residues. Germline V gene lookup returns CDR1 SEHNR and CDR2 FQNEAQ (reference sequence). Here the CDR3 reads CASSRDSVDTEAFF. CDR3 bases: TGTGCCAGCAGCAGGGACAGCGTCGACACTGAAGCTTTCTTT.